The entry below gives a single TCR beta chain sequence along with its context. No antigen is known for it. Base qualities are not recorded, but no much larger clone differs from it by a single base. Other nucleotide sequences from this sample produce the same CDR3. This sample stems from a study of T cell responses to AZD1222 COVID-19 vaccine (dated by TCRdb to the early 2020s). In the study overall: Because spike-specific TCR depth and breadth did not differ between the two schedules, AZD1222 recipients who got a second dose at roughly 4 weeks were pooled with those who got a second dose at roughly 12 weeks. TCR sequencing covered more than 230 trial participants: 200 to 220 given two doses of AZD1222 and 26 given two doses of MenACWY control vaccine. Enrollment into the trials was organized by age into subgroups of 18-55, 56-69 and 70-plus years, and those subgroups contained roughly 160, 29 and 62 TCR-sequenced participants, respectively. Paper-wide results and their limitations: Most participants were white British and females outnumbered males, and the authors suggested that clonal diversity may have been underestimated. Conclusions about previously exposed vaccinees were limited because only six AZD1222 recipients were SARS-CoV-2 seropositive at baseline. In the small 56-69-year group, the increase in depth fell short of significance, most likely because of low power. Because no day 14 peak-response samples were available, the repertoires could be characterized only after the peak T cell response. Spike-specific TCR breadth and depth rose significantly after two AZD1222 doses compared with day 0 and with MenACWY recipients. The vaccine-associated CD4 TCRs covered the entire spike protein, and the dominant responses fell in regions 160-218 and 743-854. Reportedly, close to half of the unique spike-specific TCRs recognized epitopes lying outside the regions that are mutated in the B.1.351 and B.1.1.7 variants.

The CDR3 regions of human TCRbeta chains were analyzed by immunosequencing. The study's own analysis went as follows. Repertoire TCRs were checked for matches against a reference library of SARS-CoV-2-specific TCRs that had been generated using the MIRA antigen-specificity platform. Breadth was defined as the fraction of unique TCRs that were SARS-CoV-2-associated. Depth was defined as the fraction of total T cells that were SARS-CoV-2-associated. Each spike-specific TCR was assigned to its reactive spike region and to a CD4 or CD8 class using the MIRA data. Log10-transformed breadth and depth values were compared by one-way ANOVA with Sidak's multiple comparisons tests. This immuneACCESS table, as held by TCRdb, lists in-frame sequences with V and J called but not all clones. Of the missing ones, under half trace to an unresolved V gene in checked studies; the others have no known cause. The V and J calls and clone size come from that table; D and trimming were worked out from the DNA. The sample table records roughly 120,000 clones; around 80% of these occur just once. 4% to 5% of the sample comes from the top ten.

Trimming costs V 0 bases and J 2 bases, and their ends lie 8 bases apart. There are 15 amino acids in the CDR3, from cysteine to phenylalanine inclusive. Just CDR3 DNA is preserved here, 45 bases in frame from base 1. CDR1 and CDR2, looked up from the germline V gene, are MNHEY and SVGAGI. The intended sense of this specimen's time point label: baseline before first vaccination. Vaccinee samples came from UK trials COV001 and COV002, including a single-blind randomized controlled phase 2/3 trial of AZD1222 (ChAdOx1 nCoV-19) in healthy adults. For TCRbeta chain sequencing, PBMC samples were collected from trial participants at day 0 and at day 28 after the second dose.

The TCR sequence derives from an adult in good health. The source was peripheral blood, collected on day 0 of AZD1222 vaccination. The chain uses TRBV6-5 and TRBJ1-5; perhaps TRBD1 is the D gene, with 5 bases matching. The DNA sequence reads TGTGCCAGCAGTTACTCCCAGGGAGGCAATCAGCCCCAGCATTTT. Its translation reads: CASSYSQGGNQPQHF.